What follows are 18 T cell receptor beta chains derived from one specimen sequenced in a study of blood T cells in healthy people across ages (dated by TCRdb to the mid-2010s). Libraries were made using 5' RACE. The instrument was an Illumina HiSeq 2500. A second roughly 6 to 11 cycle PCR used a sample-barcoded 5' primer and a J-beta primer mix. The public sequencing data were trimmed at Q25 with fastp and processed into clonotypes with MiXCR by TCRdb, which kept only in-frame beta chains. Each entry is one CDR3 protein sequence, shown with its most common DNA and genes. In all, the sample holds about 1,500,000 distinct CDR3 sequences, and 28% of those were seen once. The ten most abundant clones make up around 7.7% of the sample. Material for sequencing was blood. The source is a woman aged 25 to 39 in good health.

This clonotype occurred a few times. The chain recombines TRBV5-1 with TRBJ2-1; no clear D. Germline V gene sequence: CDR1 SGHRS, CDR2 YFSETQ. V was pared by 4 bases and J by 0 bases, with 11 bases between. The CDR3 consists of 15 residues. The CDR3 nucleotides are TGCGCCAGCAGCGGTACTACGAGCTCCTACAATGAGCAGTTCTTC. Amino acid sequence: CASSGTTSSYNEQFF.

This chain uses TRBV6-2 or TRBV6-3 with TRBJ2-7, with D possibly being TRBD1 or TRBD2 (5 bases each). From germline, CDR1 is MNHEY and CDR2 SVGEGT. Trimming left V 7 bases short and J 6 bases short, with 13 bases between. This CDR3 is 12 amino acids long. The CDR3 loop reads CASTSGPGEQYF. DNA for the CDR3: TGTGCCAGCACCTCGGGGCCAGGCGAGCAGTACTTC.

J is TRBJ1-2 and V is TRBV11-2; 8 positions match TRBD1. Germline loops: CDR1 SGHAT, CDR2 FQNNGV. This CDR3 spans 13 amino acids. V lost 5 bases and J lost 8; bases outside the gene matches: 7. The CDR3 spells CASSHGQGGGYTF. CDR3 DNA: TGTGCCAGCAGCCATGGACAGGGCGGGGGCTACACCTTC.

J is TRBJ1-1 and V is TRBV24-1; D possibly corresponds to TRBD1 (5 bases). The CDR3 runs to 14 residues. Trimming removed 3 bases at V and 1 base at J, with 8 bases between. The V gene's germline CDR1 is KGHDR and CDR2 SFDVKD. The CDR3 loop reads CATSDRTGNTEAFF. CDR3 nucleotide sequence: TGTGCCACCAGTGATCGTACAGGGAACACTGAAGCTTTCTTT.

V usage is TRBV20-1 and J usage is TRBJ1-3; the match to TRBD1 covers 8 bases. V shed 5 bases, J shed 8 bases, and the junction held 11 bases outside the gene matches. Germline values: CDR1 DFQATT, CDR2 SNEGSKA (reference sequence). CDR3 length equals 14 residues. In nucleotides, the CDR3 is TGCAGTGCTGGACAGGGTGGGGGTTTGGACACCATATATTTT. Amino acids: CSAGQGGGLDTIYF.

This chain uses TRBV3-1 with TRBJ1-2; D gene unclear. Per germline, CDR1 LGHDT and CDR2 YNNKEL (reference sequence). The ends were cut back, 2 bases at V and 6 bases at J, with 13 bases in the middle. There are 14 residues in the CDR3. CDR3 coding DNA: TGTGCCAGCAGCCAACATCCGGGAACGAATGGCTACACCTTC. Amino acids: CASSQHPGTNGYTF.

The CDR3 reads CASSRGGALDEQYF. In DNA form, the CDR3 reads TGTGCCAGCAGCAGGGGGGGGGCTCTCGACGAGCAGTACTTC. The rearrangement links TRBV7-2 to TRBJ2-4; tentatively, D is TRBD2 (7 bases). TRBJ2-7 explains the end of the DNA better; the J call may be wrong. The germline CDR1 and CDR2 sequences are SGHTA and FQGNSA. The CDR3 runs to 14 residues.

The sample holds a few counts of this clonotype. The rearrangement links TRBV29-1 to TRBJ1-1; TRBD1 matches 12 bases. Trimming removed 4 bases from V and 6 bases from J; junction bases left unmatched: 12. Germline-derived CDR1 and CDR2 are SQVTM and ANQGSEA. This CDR3 has 16 amino acids. The chain's CDR3 is CSVATGTGGPVSEAFF. The CDR3 DNA is TGCAGCGTTGCGACCGGGACAGGGGGCCCAGTGTCTGAAGCTTTCTTT.

The chain combines TRBV27 with TRBJ2-1; a weak D match, TRBD2 (5 bases). The CDR3 has 13 amino acids. From germline, CDR1 is MNHEY and CDR2 SMNVEV (reference sequence). Trimming stripped 2 bases from V and 10 bases from J, with 12 bases between. The DNA for the CDR3 is TGTGCCAGCAGTTTAGATCCGGGGAAAGAGCAGTTCTTC. Its protein product is CASSLDPGKEQFF.

The chain uses TRBV4-1 and TRBJ2-7, with TRBD1 matching over 7 bases. The CDR3 extends over 15 amino acids. Germline V gene sequence: CDR1 MGHRA, CDR2 YSYEKL. With 1 base clipped from V and 3 bases from J, the junction kept 6 bases outside the gene matches. This CDR3 is CASSQGTGEDYEQYF. DNA for the CDR3: TGCGCCAGCAGCCAAGGGACAGGTGAGGACTACGAGCAGTACTTC.

As concerns this clonotype: With a much larger clone just one base away, this may be a read error. This rearrangement joins TRBV12-3 or TRBV12-4 to TRBJ1-2; no reliable D call. This CDR3 is built from 13 residues. CDR3 region: CAGSLGYGNGYTF. The CDR3, as DNA: TGTGCCGGCAGTTTAGGGTACGGGAATGGCTACACCTTC.

The chain links TRBV2 to TRBJ1-2, with a possible D match to TRBD1 (5 bases). This CDR3 region has 15 residues. Trimming left V 6 bases short and J 2 bases short, with 16 bases between. Germline assignment: CDR1 SNHLY and CDR2 FYNNEI. CDR3 residues: CASSGSNRKNYGYTF. Here the CDR3 DNA reads TGTGCCAGCAGCGGAAGTAACAGGAAAAACTATGGCTACACCTTC.

This clonotype was seen many times. V usage is TRBV29-1 and J usage is TRBJ2-7; 10 positions agree with TRBD1. V was pared by 1 base and J by 7 bases, with 4 bases of the junction left unmatched. The CDR3 is 13 residues long. Germline V CDR1 and CDR2: SQVTM, ANQGSEA. The CDR3 loop is CSVEVGTGVEQYF. As DNA, the CDR3 is TGCAGCGTTGAAGTGGGGACAGGGGTAGAGCAGTACTTC.

This clonotype was seen only a few times. The chain links TRBV7-9 to TRBJ1-5; 8 bases are a match to TRBD1. V shed 1 base, J shed 2 bases, and the junction held 1 base outside the gene matches. There are 15 residues in the CDR3. From germline, CDR1 is SEHNR and CDR2 FQNEAQ (reference sequence). The CDR3 is CASSLEQGGNQPQHF. The DNA of the CDR3 is TGTGCCAGCAGCTTAGAACAGGGGGGCAATCAGCCCCAGCATTTT.

This chain connects TRBV27 to TRBJ1-1; D is unclear. Germline values: CDR1 MNHEY, CDR2 SMNVEV (reference sequence). Trimming removed 1 base at V and 5 bases at J, with 8 bases between. CDR3 length: 13 residues. Here the CDR3 reads CASSLFSSTEAFF. In nucleotides, the CDR3 is TGTGCCAGCAGTTTATTTTCGTCGACTGAAGCTTTCTTT.

V usage is TRBV11-2 and J usage is TRBJ2-7; TRBD2 is a possible D gene (5 bases). The CDR3 contains 14 residues. Germline CDR1 is SGHAT and CDR2 is FQNNGV. Trimming left V 5 bases short and J 3 bases short, with 14 bases between. This CDR3 is CASSTPSGDYEQYF. In nucleotides, the CDR3 is TGTGCCAGCAGCACCCCGAGCGGCGACTACGAGCAGTACTTC. Combining the CDR3 with reference TRBV11-2 and TRBJ2-7 gives the whole variable domain EAGVAQSPRYKIIEKRQSVAFWCNPISGHATLYWYQQILGQGPKLLIQFQNNGVVDDSQLPKDRFSAERLKGVDSTLKIQPAKLEDSAVYLCASSTPSGDYEQYFGPGTRLTVT.

Worth noting for this clonotype: One base away lies a much larger clone, so this may be a sequencing read error. This chain uses TRBV12-3 or TRBV12-4 with TRBJ1-2; D is possibly TRBD1 (5 bases). Trimming took off 8 bases at V and 4 bases at J, with 14 bases between the two ends. CDR3 length equals 13 residues. CDR3 coding DNA: TGTGCCAGCGGTATCGGGACGAGCTATGGCTACACCTTC. This codes for CASGIGTSYGYTF.

This chain links TRBV11-2 with TRBJ2-7; D uncertain. Trimming left V 4 bases short and J 0 bases short, with 13 bases between. This CDR3 is built from 15 residues. CDR1 is SGHAT, CDR2 FQNNGV, per germline. In nucleotides, the CDR3 is TGTGCCAGCAGCTCCCTCATGGATAGCTCCTACGAGCAGTACTTC. This encodes CASSSLMDSSYEQYF.